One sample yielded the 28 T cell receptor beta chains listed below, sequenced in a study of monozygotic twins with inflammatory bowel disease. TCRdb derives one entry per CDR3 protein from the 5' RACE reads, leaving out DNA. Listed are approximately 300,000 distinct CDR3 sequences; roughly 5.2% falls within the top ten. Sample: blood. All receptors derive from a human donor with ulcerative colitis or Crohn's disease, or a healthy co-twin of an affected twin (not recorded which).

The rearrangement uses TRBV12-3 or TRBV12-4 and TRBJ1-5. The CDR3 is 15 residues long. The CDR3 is CASRAVDGDNQPQHF.

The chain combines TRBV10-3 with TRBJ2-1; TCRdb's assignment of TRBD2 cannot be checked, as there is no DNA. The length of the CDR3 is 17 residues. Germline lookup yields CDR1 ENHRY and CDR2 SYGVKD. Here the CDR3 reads CAITPMPTSGGDHEQFF.

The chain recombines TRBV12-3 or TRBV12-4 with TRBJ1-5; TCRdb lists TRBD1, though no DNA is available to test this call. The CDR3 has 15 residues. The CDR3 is CASTHLGRDRQPQHF.

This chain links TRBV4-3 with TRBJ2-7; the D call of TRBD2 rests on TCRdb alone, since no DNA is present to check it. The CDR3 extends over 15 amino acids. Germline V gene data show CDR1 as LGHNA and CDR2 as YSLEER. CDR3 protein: CASSQLEGRDYEQYF.

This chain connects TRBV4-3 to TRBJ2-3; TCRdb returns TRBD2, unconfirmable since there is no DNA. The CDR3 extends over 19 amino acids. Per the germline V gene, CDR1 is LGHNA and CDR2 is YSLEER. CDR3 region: CASSQGFLSSGGSTDTQYF.

CDR3 region: CASSWDRSSYNEQFF. The chain carries TRBV7-8 and TRBJ2-1; TCRdb's D call of TRBD1 is untestable without DNA. The CDR3 is 15 amino acids. CDR1 is SGHVS, CDR2 FQNEAQ, per germline.

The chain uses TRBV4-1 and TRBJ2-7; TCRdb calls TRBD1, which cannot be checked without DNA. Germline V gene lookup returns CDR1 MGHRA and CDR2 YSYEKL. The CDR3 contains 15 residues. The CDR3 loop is CASSQLQGLVKEQYF.

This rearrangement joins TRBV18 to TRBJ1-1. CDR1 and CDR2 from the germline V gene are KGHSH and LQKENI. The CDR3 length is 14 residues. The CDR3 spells CASSDQGLGTEAFF.

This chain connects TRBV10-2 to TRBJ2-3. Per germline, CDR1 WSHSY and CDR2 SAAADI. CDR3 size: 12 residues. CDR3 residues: CASSLRPDTQYF.

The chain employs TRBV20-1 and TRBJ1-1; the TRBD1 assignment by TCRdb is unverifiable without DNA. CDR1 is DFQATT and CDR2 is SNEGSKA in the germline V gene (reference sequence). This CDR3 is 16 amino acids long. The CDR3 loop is CSARGPRDRRLIEAFF.

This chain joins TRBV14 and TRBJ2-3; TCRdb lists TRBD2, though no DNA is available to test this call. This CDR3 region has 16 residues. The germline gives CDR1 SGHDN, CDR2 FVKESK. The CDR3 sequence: CASSQGPQLASYTQYF.

The CDR3 loop is CSARGNMGEQYF. This rearrangement joins TRBV20-1 to TRBJ2-7. CDR1 is DFQATT and CDR2 is SNEGSKA in the germline V gene (reference sequence). The length of the CDR3 is 12 residues.

This CDR3 is CASSPTASEYNEQFF. The chain couples TRBV7-2 to TRBJ2-1. The germline V gene has CDR1 SGHTA and CDR2 FQGNSA. The CDR3 is made up of 15 amino acids.

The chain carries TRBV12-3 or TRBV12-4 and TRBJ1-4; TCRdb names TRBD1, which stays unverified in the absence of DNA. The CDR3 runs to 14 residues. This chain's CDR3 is CASRIRGGNEKLFF.

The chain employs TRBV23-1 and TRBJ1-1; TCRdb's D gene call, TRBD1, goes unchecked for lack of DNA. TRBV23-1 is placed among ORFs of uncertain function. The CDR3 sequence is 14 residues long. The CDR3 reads CASSQSTGFNEAFF.

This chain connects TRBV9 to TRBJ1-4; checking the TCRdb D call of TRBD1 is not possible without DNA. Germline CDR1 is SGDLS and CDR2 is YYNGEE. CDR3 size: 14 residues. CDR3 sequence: CASSVEPRVEKLFF.

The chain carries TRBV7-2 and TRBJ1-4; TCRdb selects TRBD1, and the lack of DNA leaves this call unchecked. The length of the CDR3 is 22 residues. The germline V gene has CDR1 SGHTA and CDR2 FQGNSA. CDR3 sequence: CASSTSRGEPGQGTRINEKLFF.

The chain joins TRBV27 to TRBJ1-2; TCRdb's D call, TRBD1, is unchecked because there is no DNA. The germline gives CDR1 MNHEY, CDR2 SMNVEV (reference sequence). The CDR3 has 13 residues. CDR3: CASSHTTRGGYTF.

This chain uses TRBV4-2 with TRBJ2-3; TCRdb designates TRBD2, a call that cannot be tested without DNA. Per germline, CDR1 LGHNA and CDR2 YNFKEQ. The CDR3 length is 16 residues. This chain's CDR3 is CASSQETLAATDTQYF.

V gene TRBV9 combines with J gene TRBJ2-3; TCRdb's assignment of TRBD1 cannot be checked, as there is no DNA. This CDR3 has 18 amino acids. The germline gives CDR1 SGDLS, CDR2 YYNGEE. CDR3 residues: CASSRPLGRGVSTDTQYF.

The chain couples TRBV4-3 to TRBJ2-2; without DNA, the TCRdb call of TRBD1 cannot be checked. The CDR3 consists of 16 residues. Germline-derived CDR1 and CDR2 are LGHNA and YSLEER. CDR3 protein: CASSQTHRANTGELFF.

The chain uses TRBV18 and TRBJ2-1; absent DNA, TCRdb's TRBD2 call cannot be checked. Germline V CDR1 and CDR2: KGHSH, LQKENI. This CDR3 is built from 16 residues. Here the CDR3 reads CASSPSLAGGHGEQFF.

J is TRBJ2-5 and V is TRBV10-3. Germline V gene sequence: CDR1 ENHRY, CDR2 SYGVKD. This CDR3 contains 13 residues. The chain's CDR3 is CAITRTPQETQYF.

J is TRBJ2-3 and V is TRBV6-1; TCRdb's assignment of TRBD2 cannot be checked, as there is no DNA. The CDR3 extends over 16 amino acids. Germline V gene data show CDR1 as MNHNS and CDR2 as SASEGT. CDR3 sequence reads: CASSPLLAGGGDTQYF.

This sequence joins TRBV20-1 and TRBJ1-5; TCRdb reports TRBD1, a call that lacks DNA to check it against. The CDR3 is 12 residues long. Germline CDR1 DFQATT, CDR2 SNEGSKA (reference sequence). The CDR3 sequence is CSVLTGYQPQHF.

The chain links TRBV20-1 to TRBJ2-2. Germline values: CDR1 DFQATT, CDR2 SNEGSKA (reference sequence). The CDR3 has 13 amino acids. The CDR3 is CSARYQNTGELFF.

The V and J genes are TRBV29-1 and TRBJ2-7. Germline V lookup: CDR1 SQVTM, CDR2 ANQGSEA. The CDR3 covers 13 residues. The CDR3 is CSACRELVGEQYF.

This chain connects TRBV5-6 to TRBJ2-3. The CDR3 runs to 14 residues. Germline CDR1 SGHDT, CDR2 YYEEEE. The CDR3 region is CASSLDVVADTQYF.